This T cell receptor (beta chain) was recorded in a study of T-cell reconstitution after alpha-beta-depleted transplantation in children. Unique molecular identifiers were incorporated into the prepared TCRbeta library. TCRdb recomputed calls from the PCR reads with MiXCR, one row per CDR3 protein. The repertoire holds some 640,000 distinct CDR3 sequences, roughly 15% seen once, with over 0.95% in the top ten. CDR3 length equals 15 residues. V was shortened by 6 bases and J by 3 bases, with 14 bases between the two germline ends. V is TRBV12-3 or TRBV12-4 and J is TRBJ2-2, with a possible D match to TRBD1 (6 bases). Sequenced material: PBMCs from the stem cell graft donor, taken from the stem cell graft. The TCR sequence derives from a human donor who donated a stem cell graft to a child with acute myeloid leukemia. The chain's CDR3 is CASRTTGSHTGELFF. CDR3 nucleotide sequence: TGTGCCAGCAGAACCACAGGGTCCCACACCGGGGAGCTGTTTTTT.